A single T cell receptor beta chain is shown here with its context. Its antigen is still unknown. Measured with immunoSEQ multiplex PCR; TCRdb has only the in-frame clones, and not every one. The repertoire holds about 190,000 clones, with around 87% as singletons. Deletions cut 4 bases from V and 5 bases from J, with 11 bases between. The CDR3 is 13 residues long. The V gene's germline CDR1 is LNHDA and CDR2 SQIVND (reference sequence). This entry is derived from a study of T cell responses to AZD1222 COVID-19 vaccine. Findings and limits, study-wide: Baseline antibody screening turned up just five to seven seropositive AZD1222 recipients. Of spike-specific TCRs, nearly half reportedly target regions left unmutated in variants. The repertoires were collected only after the peak T cell response. Breadth and depth of Spike-specific TCRs rose after two AZD1222 doses.

Here the sequenced sample was peripheral blood, taken on day 0 of MenACWY control vaccination. The rearrangement joins TRBV19 to TRBJ1-2; D possibly corresponds to TRBD1 (6 bases). This clonotype originated in an adult in good health. The CDR3 spells CASSTTGPYGYTF. CDR3 nucleotide sequence: TGTGCCAGTAGTACGACAGGCCCATATGGCTACACCTTC.